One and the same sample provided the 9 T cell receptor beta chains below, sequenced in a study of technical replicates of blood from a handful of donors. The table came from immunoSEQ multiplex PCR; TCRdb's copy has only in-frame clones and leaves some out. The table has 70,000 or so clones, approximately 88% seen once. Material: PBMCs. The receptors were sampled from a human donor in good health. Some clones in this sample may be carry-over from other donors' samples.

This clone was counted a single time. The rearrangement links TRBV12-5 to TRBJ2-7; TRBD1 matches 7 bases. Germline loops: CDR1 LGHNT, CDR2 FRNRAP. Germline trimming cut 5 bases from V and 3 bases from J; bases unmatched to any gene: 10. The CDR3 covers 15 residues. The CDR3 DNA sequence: TGTGCTAGTGGTCCGGGACAGCCTTTCGTCTACGAGCAGTACTTC. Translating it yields CASGPGQPFVYEQYF.

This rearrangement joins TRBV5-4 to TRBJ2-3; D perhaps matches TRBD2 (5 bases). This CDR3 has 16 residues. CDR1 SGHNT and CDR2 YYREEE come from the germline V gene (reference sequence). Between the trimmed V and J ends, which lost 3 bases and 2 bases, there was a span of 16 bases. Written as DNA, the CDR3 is TGTGCCAGCAGCTCGTATCTCGGCGGGCCCACAGATACGCAGTATTTT. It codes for CASSSYLGGPTDTQYF.

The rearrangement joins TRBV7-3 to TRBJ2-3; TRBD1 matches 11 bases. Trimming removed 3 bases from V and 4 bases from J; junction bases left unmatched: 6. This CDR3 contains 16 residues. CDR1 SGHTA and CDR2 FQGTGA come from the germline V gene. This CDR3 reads CASSFSGDRGADTQYF. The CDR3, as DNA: TGTGCCAGCAGCTTTTCGGGGGACAGGGGGGCAGATACGCAGTATTTT.

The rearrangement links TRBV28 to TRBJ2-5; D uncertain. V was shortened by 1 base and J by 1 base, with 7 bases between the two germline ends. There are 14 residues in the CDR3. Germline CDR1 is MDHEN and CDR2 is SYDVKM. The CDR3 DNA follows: TGTGCCAGCAGTTTATCTCAGATCCAAGAGACCCAGTACTTC. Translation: CASSLSQIQETQYF.

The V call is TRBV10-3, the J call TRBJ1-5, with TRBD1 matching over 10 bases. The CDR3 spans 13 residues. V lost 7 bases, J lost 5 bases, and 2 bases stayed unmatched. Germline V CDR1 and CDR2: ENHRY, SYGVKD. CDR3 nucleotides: TGTGCCATCAAGGGGACAGGGGATCAGCCCCAGCATTTT. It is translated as CAIKGTGDQPQHF.

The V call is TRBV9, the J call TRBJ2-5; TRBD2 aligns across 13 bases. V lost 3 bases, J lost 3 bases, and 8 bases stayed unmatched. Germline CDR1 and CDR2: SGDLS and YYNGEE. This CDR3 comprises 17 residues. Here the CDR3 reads CASSAGPGTSGKETQYF. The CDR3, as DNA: TGTGCCAGCAGCGCCGGTCCCGGGACTAGCGGGAAAGAGACCCAGTACTTC.

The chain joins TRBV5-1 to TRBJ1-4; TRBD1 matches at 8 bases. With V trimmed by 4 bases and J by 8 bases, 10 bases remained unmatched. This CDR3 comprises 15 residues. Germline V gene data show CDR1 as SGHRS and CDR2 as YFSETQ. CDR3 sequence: CASSRAGQVGEKLFF. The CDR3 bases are TGCGCCAGCAGCCGCGCGGGACAGGTCGGGGAAAAACTGTTTTTT. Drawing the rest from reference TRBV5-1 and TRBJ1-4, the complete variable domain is KAGVTQTPRYLIKTRGQQVTLSCSPISGHRSVSWYQQTPGQGLQFLFEYFSETQRNKGNFPGRFSGRQFSNSRSEMNVSTLELGDSALYLCASSRAGQVGEKLFFGSGTQLSVL.

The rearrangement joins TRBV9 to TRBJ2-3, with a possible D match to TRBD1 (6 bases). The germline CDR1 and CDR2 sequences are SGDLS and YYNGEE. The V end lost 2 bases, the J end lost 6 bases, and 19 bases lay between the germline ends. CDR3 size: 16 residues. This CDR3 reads CASSVRDRPGDDTQYF. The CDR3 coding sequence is TGTGCCAGCAGCGTCAGGGACCGCCCAGGGGACGATACGCAGTATTTT.

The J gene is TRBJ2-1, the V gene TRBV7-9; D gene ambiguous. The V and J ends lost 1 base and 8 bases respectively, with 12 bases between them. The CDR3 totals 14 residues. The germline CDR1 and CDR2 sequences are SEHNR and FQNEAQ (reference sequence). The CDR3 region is CASSLVLGSDEQFF. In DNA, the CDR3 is TGTGCCAGCAGCTTAGTTCTAGGTTCAGATGAGCAGTTCTTC.